The 15 T cell receptor beta chains below were found in one sample sequenced in a study of T cells in tumors and immune-related adverse events. Measured with immunoSEQ multiplex PCR; TCRdb has only the in-frame clones, and not every one. The sample includes about 24,000 clones, about nine tenths of them seen just once. The starting material was lymph node tissue, obtained from a patient treated with anti-PD-1 therapy. The receptors derive from a female donor with metastatic renal cell carcinoma.

CDR3 protein: CASSGSGTGLNYGYTF. The CDR3 DNA reads TGTGCCAGCAGCGGGTCCGGGACAGGGCTAAACTATGGCTACACCTTC. The chain employs TRBV9 and TRBJ1-2, with 9 bases lining up with TRBD1. This CDR3 comprises 16 residues. The trim removed 3 bases at V and 2 bases at J, leaving 8 bases unmatched. Germline lookup yields CDR1 SGDLS and CDR2 YYNGEE.

The V and J genes are TRBV18 and TRBJ2-2; D not certain. Germline loops: CDR1 KGHSH, CDR2 LQKENI. The CDR3 has 14 residues. Trimming removed 3 bases from V and 7 bases from J, with 12 bases in between. DNA of the CDR3: TGTGCCAGCTCACCCGGCATAATGGACGGGGAGCTGTTTTTT. It specifies CASSPGIMDGELFF.

The CDR3 loop reads CASSPSTGGTGELFF. CDR3 coding DNA: TGTGCCAGCTCACCTTCCACAGGGGGTACCGGGGAGCTGTTTTTT. V and J are TRBV18 and TRBJ2-2; 8 bases agree with TRBD1. The CDR3 spans 15 residues. V shed 3 bases and J 5 bases; nucleotides not matched to a gene: 5. CDR1 and CDR2 (germline): KGHSH, LQKENI.

The rearrangement links TRBV19 to TRBJ2-7; the D is unclear. The CDR3 sequence is 14 residues long. Germline V gives CDR1 LNHDA, CDR2 SQIVND (reference sequence). V was clipped by 0 bases and J by 1 base, with 7 bases between them. The CDR3 bases are TGTGCCAGTAGTATAGATGACACGTCCTACGAGCAGTACTTC. Its translation: CASSIDDTSYEQYF.

CDR3 sequence reads: CASRLSGDNQPQHF. CDR3 nucleotides: TGCGCCAGCCGATTATCAGGGGACAATCAGCCCCAGCATTTT. This chain connects TRBV10-2 to TRBJ1-5; weak D call: TRBD1 (6 bases). Trimming took 8 bases from V and 3 from J, leaving 14 bases between them. Germline V gene sequence: CDR1 WSHSY, CDR2 SAAADI. The CDR3 contains 14 residues.

CDR3 in DNA: TGTGCCAGCAGCTTAGTTGAGGCTACGCAGTATTTT. Its translation is CASSLVEATQYF. The gene calls are TRBV13 and TRBJ2-3, with unresolved D. CDR3 length: 12 amino acids. Trimming shortened V by 1 base and J by 8 bases, and 7 bases separated the two germline ends. Per the germline V gene, CDR1 is PRHDT and CDR2 is FYEKMQ (reference sequence).

V gene TRBV6-6 combines with J gene TRBJ2-7; D call uncertain. The CDR3 has 13 residues. Trimming pared 2 bases from V and 0 bases from J, leaving 5 bases between. Germline CDR1 and CDR2: MNHNY and SVGAGI (reference sequence). The CDR3 is CASSYAYSYEQYF. The DNA of the CDR3 is TGTGCCAGCAGTTACGCCTACTCCTACGAGCAGTACTTC.

The rearrangement links TRBV19 to TRBJ2-2; 9 nucleotides agree with TRBD1. Germline V CDR1 and CDR2: LNHDA, SQIVND (reference sequence). This CDR3 region has 17 residues. Trimming took 3 bases from V and 6 from J; bases not matched to a gene: 11. CDR3 loop: CASSIILGQGTPGELFF. In DNA form, the CDR3 reads TGTGCCAGTAGTATTATACTGGGACAGGGTACCCCCGGGGAGCTGTTTTTT.

This clone was recorded once. The chain couples TRBV25-1 to TRBJ1-5; D gene uncertain. Trimming pared 6 bases from V and 2 bases from J, leaving 11 bases between. This CDR3 region has 14 residues. Per germline, CDR1 MGHDK and CDR2 SYGVNS. CDR3 protein: CASSDYTGNQPQHF. CDR3 bases: TGTGCCAGCAGCGACTACACCGGCAATCAGCCCCAGCATTTT.

This clone was counted between two and nine times. The chain carries TRBV15 and TRBJ1-1; D may be TRBD1 (5 bases). Looked up from germline, CDR1 is LNHNV and CDR2 is YYDKDF (reference sequence). Trimming stripped 0 bases from V and 3 bases from J, with 8 bases between. This CDR3 is built from 14 residues. The CDR3 loop reads CATSRETGDTEAFF. In DNA, the CDR3 is TGTGCCACCAGCAGAGAAACAGGTGACACTGAAGCTTTCTTT.

The J gene is TRBJ2-3, the V gene TRBV27; 14 bases are a match to TRBD2. This CDR3 contains 16 residues. Trimming cost V 2 bases and J 4 bases; bases outside gene matches: 2. CDR1 is MNHEY and CDR2 is SMNVEV in the germline V gene (reference sequence). The CDR3 loop reads CASSLRLAGGPDTQYF. The DNA of the CDR3 is TGTGCCAGCAGTTTAAGACTAGCGGGAGGGCCAGATACGCAGTATTTT.

This clone showed up just once. J is TRBJ2-4 and V is TRBV28; possible D gene TRBD1, 7 bases. Germline V CDR1 and CDR2: MDHEN, SYDVKM. V lost 5 bases and J 5 bases, leaving 22 bases between the germline ends. The CDR3 runs to 17 residues. The CDR3 DNA reads TGTGCCAGCAGTAACCTAATGACAGGGAGGAGGGAAAACATTCAGTACTTC. It yields the protein CASSNLMTGRRENIQYF.

The chain has TRBV30 and TRBJ1-1, with no clear D. Germline V gives CDR1 GTSNPN, CDR2 SVGIG (reference sequence). Trimming cost V 3 bases and J 0 bases, with 8 bases left between them. The CDR3 extends over 13 amino acids. The CDR3 is CAWRRNLNTEAFF. The CDR3 nucleotides read TGTGCCTGGAGGAGGAACCTGAACACTGAAGCTTTCTTT.

The chain joins TRBV5-1 to TRBJ2-2; the D is unclear. This CDR3 spans 12 amino acids. Trimming removed 1 base from V and 4 bases from J, with 2 bases in between. Germline-derived CDR1 and CDR2 are SGHRS and YFSETQ. CDR3: CASSLFTGELFF. In DNA, the CDR3 is TGCGCCAGCAGCTTGTTCACCGGGGAGCTGTTTTTT.

The chain couples TRBV30 to TRBJ2-7, with TRBD2 as a possible D gene (5 bases). The germline gives CDR1 GTSNPN, CDR2 SVGIG (reference sequence). Trimming took off 1 base at V and 3 bases at J, with 13 bases between the two ends. The CDR3 totals 14 residues. The CDR3 DNA sequence: TGTGCCTGGAGTGCAGGTTCAAGCGGCTACGAGCAGTACTTC. Residues: CAWSAGSSGYEQYF.